This entry features one T cell receptor beta chain sequence. A junction boundary mismatches the germline segment, possibly from a read error. With a J-beta primer mix and a sample-barcoded 5' primer, a second PCR ran about 7 to 12 cycles. MiXCR was run by TCRdb on the 5' RACE reads, yielding one entry per CDR3 protein. Of 750,000 to 950,000 distinct CDR3 sequences listed, about 29% are singletons. The entry originates in a study of blood T cells in healthy people across ages. The germline CDR1 and CDR2 sequences are SGHAT and FQNNGV. The CDR3 runs to 15 residues. These same records also appear under a second study, on T cells of mothers and their children. That paper states: RNA extracted was entirely used for cDNA synthesis, 1.5 ug per 15 ul.

V gene TRBV11-2 combines with J gene TRBJ2-5, with D maybe TRBD2 (5 bases). The sequenced sample was blood. The clonotype was recovered from a woman aged 40 to 50 in good health. CDR3 sequence reads: CDSSSRPGSEETQYF. The CDR3 bases are TGTGACAGCAGCTCAAGACCGGGGTCGGAAGAGACCCAGTACTTC.